Here is one T cell receptor (beta chain) with its context. What it recognizes is unknown. In TCRdb, the RT-PCR reads were re-called with MiXCR into one record per CDR3 protein. This sample yields 700,000 to 800,000 distinct CDR3 sequences, of which about 18% are seen a single time; 9.5% to 13% belongs to the top ten. The sample comes from a study of response to subunit inactivated influenza vaccine. Overall study findings and caveats: Authors proposed each seasonal influenza vaccination draws in few new T cells.

CDR3 length: 15 amino acids. V was trimmed by 3 bases and J by 8 bases, leaving 17 bases between them. Germline CDR1 and CDR2: KGHSH and LQKENI. This receptor was obtained from a man aged 45-65 years who received an inactivated influenza vaccine. Sample: PBMCs from blood, taken roughly 5 days after vaccination. V is TRBV18 and J is TRBJ2-1; D possibly uses TRBD1 or TRBD2 (7 bases each). The CDR3 loop reads CASSPREDRRHEQFF. The CDR3 DNA follows: TGTGCCAGCTCACCCCGGGAGGACAGGCGTCATGAGCAGTTCTTC.